This T cell receptor beta chain appears in the sequencing data of a study of T-cell memory formation after mild COVID-19. Overall study: Largely, the TCR clusters proved donor specific.

TCRdb reprocessed the 5' RACE reads with MiXCR, giving one entry per CDR3 protein. The data hold roughly 610,000 distinct CDR3 sequences, with 17% observed a single time. This clonotype was picked up one time. What it recognizes is unknown. Study findings and constraints: CM and EM subsets held most contracting CD4+ clones; EMRA held CD8+ ones. Clones that contracted from day 15 to 85 had balanced CD4/CD8; later expanders were CD4+ biased.

This CDR3 region has 15 residues. The germline gives CDR1 LGHNA, CDR2 YNFKEQ. V lost 4 bases and J 5 bases, leaving 15 bases between the germline ends. The clonotype comes from an adult woman who had mild COVID-19 (a few samples of this study predate the infection). Cell type and time point are not known. The chain combines TRBV4-2 with TRBJ1-5; TRBD1 is a possible D gene (6 bases). Sequences were obtained from PBMCs or a T cell subset sorted from them (not recorded which). The CDR3: CASSRGRQEDQPQHF. CDR3 DNA: TGTGCCAGCAGCCGCGGCCGACAGGAGGATCAGCCCCAGCATTTT.